This TCR beta chain derives from a study of CD8+CD57+ T cells in acquired aplastic anemia. As regards this clonotype: Since no conserved phenylalanine or tryptophan closes the CDR3, a read error is the likely cause. No DNA is shown, since the ends of the CDR3 on it are uncertain; the CDR3 is the one TCRdb lists.

CD8+CD57+ cell expansion, shown by flow cytometry, had occurred in the patients selected for sequencing. Every patient was diagnosed with severe acquired aplastic anemia. Profiling of TCR beta VDJ combinations and CDR3 sequences used genomic DNA as template. MiXCR, run by TCRdb on the reads, gives a single entry per CDR3 protein. The table shows fewer than 300,000 distinct CDR3 sequences, with roughly 80% occurring only once. Sequencing was carried out using sorted CD4+, CD8+, or CD8+CD57+ T cells (not recorded which) from PBMCs. The clonotype comes from a human donor with aplastic anemia.

The CDR3 spells CASSFGGAAATQY. The chain recombines TRBV7-8 with TRBJ2-3; TRBD1, the D gene given by the table, was not confirmed from the DNA. Germline CDR1 is SGHVS and CDR2 is FQNEAQ. The CDR3 spans 13 amino acids, including both terminal residues.